This TCR beta chain was retrieved from a study of T cells in Graves' hyperthyroidism and ophthalmopathy. Study-level background: Staff took peripheral blood when the initial diagnosis was made, before any treatment began.

Trimming removed 2 bases from V and 8 bases from J; junction bases left unmatched: 12. Germline values: CDR1 SEHNR, CDR2 FQNEAQ (reference sequence). CDR3 length: 18 residues. Whole-study findings and limits: Within blood appeared most thyroid clonotypes that had expanded above 0.001.

Researchers amplified the TCR beta CDR3 regions from RNA transcripts. Researchers ran a first-round RT-PCR on the TCR CDR3 using the HTBI primer set. One entry per CDR3 protein results from TCRdb running MiXCR on the multiplex PCR reads. The table records roughly 700,000 distinct CDR3 sequences, roughly 17% of them present only once. Not enrolled were patients with uncontrolled infection, other autoimmune disease, pregnancy or lactation. PBMCs came from more than 8.5 ml fresh peripheral blood. This clonotype was counted ten times or more. Its target is unknown. The sequence was obtained from a man aged 50-59 years with Graves' hyperthyroidism. This chain uses TRBV7-9 with TRBJ1-4; 12 positions match TRBD1. The sequenced sample consisted of blood. The CDR3: CASSLRLGQGAPFEKLFF. The CDR3 DNA reads TGTGCCAGCAGCTTAAGGTTGGGACAGGGGGCACCCTTCGAAAAACTGTTTTTT. Full variable domain (outside the CDR3, taken from reference TRBV7-9 and TRBJ1-4): DTGVSQNPRHKITKRGQNVTFRCDPISEHNRLYWYRQTLGQGPEFLTYFQNEAQLEKSRLLSDRFSAERPKGSFSTLEIQRTEQGDSAMYLCASSLRLGQGAPFEKLFFGSGTQLSVL.